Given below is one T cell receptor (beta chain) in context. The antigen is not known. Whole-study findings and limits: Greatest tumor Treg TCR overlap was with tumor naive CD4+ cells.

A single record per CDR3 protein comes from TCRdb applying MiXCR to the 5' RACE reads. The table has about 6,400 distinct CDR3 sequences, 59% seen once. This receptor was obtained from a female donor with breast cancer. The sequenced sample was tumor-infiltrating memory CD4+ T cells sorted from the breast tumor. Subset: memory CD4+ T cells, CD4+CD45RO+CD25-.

The CDR3 DNA sequence: TGTGCCAGCAGCTTTAGCGGGAGGCCCGAGCAGTACTTC. Protein: CASSFSGRPEQYF. The chain carries TRBV7-2 and TRBJ2-7; TRBD2 matches 10 bases. Germline CDR1 is SGHTA and CDR2 is FQGNSA. The CDR3 is 13 amino acids. J lost 6 bases, V lost 3 bases, and 2 bases had no gene match. Variable domain in full (rest from reference TRBV7-2 and TRBJ2-7): GAGVSQSPSNKVTEKGKDVELRCDPISGHTALYWYRQSLGQGLEFLIYFQGNSAPDKSGLPSDRFSAERTGGSVSTLTIQRTQQEDSAVYLCASSFSGRPEQYFGPGTRLTVT.